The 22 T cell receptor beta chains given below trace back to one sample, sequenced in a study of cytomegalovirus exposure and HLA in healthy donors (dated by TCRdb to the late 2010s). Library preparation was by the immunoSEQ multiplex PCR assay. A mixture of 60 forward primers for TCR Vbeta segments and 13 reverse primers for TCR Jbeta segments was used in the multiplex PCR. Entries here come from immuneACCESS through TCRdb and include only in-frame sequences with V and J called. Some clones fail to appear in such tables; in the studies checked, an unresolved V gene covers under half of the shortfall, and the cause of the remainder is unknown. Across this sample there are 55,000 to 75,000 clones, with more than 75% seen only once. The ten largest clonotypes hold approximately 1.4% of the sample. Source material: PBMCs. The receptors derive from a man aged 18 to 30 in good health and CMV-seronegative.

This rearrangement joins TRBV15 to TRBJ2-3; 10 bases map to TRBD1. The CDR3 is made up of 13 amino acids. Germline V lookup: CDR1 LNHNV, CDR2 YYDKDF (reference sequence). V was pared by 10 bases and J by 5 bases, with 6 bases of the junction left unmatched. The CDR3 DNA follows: TGTGCCATCGACAGGGGGCAAGGAGATACGCAGTATTTT. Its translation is CAIDRGQGDTQYF. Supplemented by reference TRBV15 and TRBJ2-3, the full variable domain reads DAMVIQNPRYQVTQFGKPVTLSCSQTLNHNVMYWYQQKSSQAPKLLFHYYDKDFNNEADTPDNFQSRRPNTSFCFLDIRSPGLGDTAMYLCAIDRGQGDTQYFGPGTRLTVL.

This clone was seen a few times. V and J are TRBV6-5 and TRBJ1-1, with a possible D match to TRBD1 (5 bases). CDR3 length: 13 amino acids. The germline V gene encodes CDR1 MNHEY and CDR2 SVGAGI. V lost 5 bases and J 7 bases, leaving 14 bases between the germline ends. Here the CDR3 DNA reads TGTGCCAGCAGTCCCAGGGTTTCCAGTGAAGCTTTCTTT. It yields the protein CASSPRVSSEAFF.

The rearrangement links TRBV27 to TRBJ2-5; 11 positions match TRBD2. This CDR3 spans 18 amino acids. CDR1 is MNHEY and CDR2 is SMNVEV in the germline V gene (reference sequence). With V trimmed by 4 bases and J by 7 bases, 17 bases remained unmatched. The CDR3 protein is CASSYLLPGLAAKGTQYF. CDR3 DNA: TGTGCCAGCAGTTATCTCCTCCCGGGACTAGCGGCGAAGGGGACCCAGTACTTC.

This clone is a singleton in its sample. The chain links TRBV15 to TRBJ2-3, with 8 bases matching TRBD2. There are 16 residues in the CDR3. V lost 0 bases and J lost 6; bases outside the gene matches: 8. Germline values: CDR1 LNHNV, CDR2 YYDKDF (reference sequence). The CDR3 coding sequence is TGTGCCACCAGCAGAGATCGGGGGGGGCGGGACGATACGCAGTATTTT. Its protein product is CATSRDRGGRDDTQYF. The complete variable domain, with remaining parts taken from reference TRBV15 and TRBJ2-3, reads DAMVIQNPRYQVTQFGKPVTLSCSQTLNHNVMYWYQQKSSQAPKLLFHYYDKDFNNEADTPDNFQSRRPNTSFCFLDIRSPGLGDTAMYLCATSRDRGGRDDTQYFGPGTRLTVL.

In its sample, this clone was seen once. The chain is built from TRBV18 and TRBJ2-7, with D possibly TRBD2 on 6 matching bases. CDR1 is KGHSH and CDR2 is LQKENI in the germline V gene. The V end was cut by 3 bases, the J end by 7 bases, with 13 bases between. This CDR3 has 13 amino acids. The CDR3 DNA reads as TGTGCCAGCTCACCGGCCGGAGGGCGGGAGCAGTACTTC. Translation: CASSPAGGREQYF.

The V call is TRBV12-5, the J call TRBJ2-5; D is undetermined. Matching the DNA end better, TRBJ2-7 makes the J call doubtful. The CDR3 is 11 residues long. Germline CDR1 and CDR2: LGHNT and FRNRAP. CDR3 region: CASGQNYEQYF. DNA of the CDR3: TGTGCTAGTGGCCAGAACTACGAGCAGTACTTC.

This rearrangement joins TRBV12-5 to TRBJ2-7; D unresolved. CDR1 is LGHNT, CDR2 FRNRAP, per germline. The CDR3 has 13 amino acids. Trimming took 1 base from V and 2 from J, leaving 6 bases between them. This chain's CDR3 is CASGLGKPYEQYF. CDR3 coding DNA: TGTGCTAGTGGTTTGGGCAAGCCCTACGAGCAGTACTTC. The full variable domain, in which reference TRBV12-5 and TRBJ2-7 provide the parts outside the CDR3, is DARVTQTPRHKVTEMGQEVTMRCQPILGHNTVFWYRQTMMQGLELLAYFRNRAPLDDSGMPKDRFSAEMPDATLATLKIQPSEPRDSAVYFCASGLGKPYEQYFGPGTRLTVT.

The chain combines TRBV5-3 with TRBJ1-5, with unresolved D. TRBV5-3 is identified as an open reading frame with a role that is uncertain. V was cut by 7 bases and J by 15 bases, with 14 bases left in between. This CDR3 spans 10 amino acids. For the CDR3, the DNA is TGTGCCAGACCTCCGACTGGGAGGCATTTT. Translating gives CARPPTGRHF.

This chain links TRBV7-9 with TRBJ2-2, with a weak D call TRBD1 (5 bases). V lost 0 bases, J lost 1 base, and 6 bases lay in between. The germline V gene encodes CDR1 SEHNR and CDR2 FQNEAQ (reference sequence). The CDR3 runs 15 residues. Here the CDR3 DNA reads TGTGCCAGCAGCTTAGCCCAGGGGAACACCGGGGAGCTGTTTTTT. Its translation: CASSLAQGNTGELFF.

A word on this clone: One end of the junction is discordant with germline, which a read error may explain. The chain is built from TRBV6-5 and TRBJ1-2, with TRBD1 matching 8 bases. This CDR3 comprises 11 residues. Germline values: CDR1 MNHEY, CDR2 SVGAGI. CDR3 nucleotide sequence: TGTGCCAGCAGTCGCCGGGACAGGACTGTCTTC. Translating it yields CASSRRDRTVF.

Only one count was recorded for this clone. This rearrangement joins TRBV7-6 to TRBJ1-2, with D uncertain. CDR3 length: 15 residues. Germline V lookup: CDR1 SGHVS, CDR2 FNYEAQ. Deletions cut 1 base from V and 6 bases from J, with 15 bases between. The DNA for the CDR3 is TGTGCCAGCAGCTTAGGAGAGCAGGTTATCAATGGCTACACCTTC. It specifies CASSLGEQVINGYTF.

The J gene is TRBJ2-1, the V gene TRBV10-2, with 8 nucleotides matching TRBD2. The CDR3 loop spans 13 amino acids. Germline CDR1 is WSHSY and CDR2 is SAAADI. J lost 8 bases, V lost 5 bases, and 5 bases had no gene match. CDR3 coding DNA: TGCGCCAGCAGTAAAGCGGGGGTCGATGAGCAGTTCTTC. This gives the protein CASSKAGVDEQFF.

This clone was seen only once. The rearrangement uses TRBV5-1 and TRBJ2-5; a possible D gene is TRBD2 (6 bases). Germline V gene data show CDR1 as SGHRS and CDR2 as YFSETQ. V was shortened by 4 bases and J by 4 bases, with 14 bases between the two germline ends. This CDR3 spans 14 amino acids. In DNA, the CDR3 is TGCGCCAGCAGCCCCGGGACTGGGAGAGAGACCCAGTACTTC. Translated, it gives CASSPGTGRETQYF.

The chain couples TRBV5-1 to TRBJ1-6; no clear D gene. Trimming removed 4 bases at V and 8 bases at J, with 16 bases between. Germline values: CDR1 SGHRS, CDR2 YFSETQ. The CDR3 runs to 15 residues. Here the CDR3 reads CASSPDTAGDSPLHF. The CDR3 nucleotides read TGCGCCAGCAGCCCCGACACGGCCGGGGATTCACCCCTCCACTTT.

The CDR3 reads CAISEAGGARWAFF. The CDR3 DNA reads TGTGCCATCAGTGAGGCAGGGGGCGCAAGGTGGGCTTTCTTT. The V and J genes are TRBV10-3 and TRBJ1-1, with 8 bases that match TRBD1. The CDR3 covers 14 residues. The V gene end was trimmed by 2 bases and the J gene end by 11 bases; junction bases not matched to a gene: 10. Per germline, CDR1 ENHRY and CDR2 SYGVKD.

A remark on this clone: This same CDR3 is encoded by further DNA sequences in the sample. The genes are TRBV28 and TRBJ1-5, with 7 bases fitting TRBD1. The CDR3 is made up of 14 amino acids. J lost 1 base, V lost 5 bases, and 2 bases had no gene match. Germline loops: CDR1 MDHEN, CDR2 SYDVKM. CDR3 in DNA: TGTGCCAGCAGTCAAGGGGGCAGCAATCAGCCCCAGCATTTT. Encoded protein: CASSQGGSNQPQHF. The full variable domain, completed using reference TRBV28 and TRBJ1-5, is DVKVTQSSRYLVKRTGEKVFLECVQDMDHENMFWYRQDPGLGLRLIYFSYDVKMKEKGDIPEGYSVSREKKERFSLILESASTNQTSMYLCASSQGGSNQPQHFGDGTRLSIL.

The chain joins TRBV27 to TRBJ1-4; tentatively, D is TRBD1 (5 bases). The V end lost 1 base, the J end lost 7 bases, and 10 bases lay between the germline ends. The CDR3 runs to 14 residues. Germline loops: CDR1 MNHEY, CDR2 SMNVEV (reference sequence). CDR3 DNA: TGTGCCAGCAGTTTATTGGGGGGGGGTGAAAAACTGTTTTTT. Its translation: CASSLLGGGEKLFF. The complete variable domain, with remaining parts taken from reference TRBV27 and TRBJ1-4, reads EAQVTQNPRYLITVTGKKLTVTCSQNMNHEYMSWYRQDPGLGLRQIYYSMNVEVTDKGDVPEGYKVSRKEKRNFPLILESPSPNQTSLYFCASSLLGGGEKLFFGSGTQLSVL.

The CDR3 loop is CASSLGQNHEQYF. In DNA form, the CDR3 reads TGCGCCAGCAGCTTGGGACAGAACCACGAGCAGTACTTC. The V gene is TRBV5-1, the J gene TRBJ2-7, with TRBD1 as a possible D gene (5 bases). V lost 0 bases and J lost 5, with 9 bases in between. The CDR3 is 13 residues long. The germline V gene encodes CDR1 SGHRS and CDR2 YFSETQ.

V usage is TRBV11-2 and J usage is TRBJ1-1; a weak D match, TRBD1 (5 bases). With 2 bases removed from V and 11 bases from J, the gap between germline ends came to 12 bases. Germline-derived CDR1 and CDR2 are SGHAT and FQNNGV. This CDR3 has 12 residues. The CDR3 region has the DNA TGTGCCAGCAGCTTATCTCCAGGGATGGCTTTCTTT. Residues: CASSLSPGMAFF.

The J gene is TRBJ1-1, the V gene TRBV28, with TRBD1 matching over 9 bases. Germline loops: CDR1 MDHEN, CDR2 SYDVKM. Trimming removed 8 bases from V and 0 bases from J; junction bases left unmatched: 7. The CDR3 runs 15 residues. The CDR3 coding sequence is TGTGCCAGCCTTGGACAGGGGACCATGAACACTGAAGCTTTCTTT. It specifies CASLGQGTMNTEAFF. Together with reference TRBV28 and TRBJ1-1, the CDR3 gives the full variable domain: DVKVTQSSRYLVKRTGEKVFLECVQDMDHENMFWYRQDPGLGLRLIYFSYDVKMKEKGDIPEGYSVSREKKERFSLILESASTNQTSMYLCASLGQGTMNTEAFFGQGTRLTVV.

In DNA form, the CDR3 reads TGTGCCAGCAGCGTCACAGGAGACTCTGGAAACACCATATATTTT. Translating gives CASSVTGDSGNTIYF. The gene calls are TRBV9 and TRBJ1-3; a weak D match, TRBD1 (5 bases). The CDR3 has 15 residues. V lost 2 bases, J lost 0 bases, and 9 bases lay in between. Germline CDR1 is SGDLS and CDR2 is YYNGEE.

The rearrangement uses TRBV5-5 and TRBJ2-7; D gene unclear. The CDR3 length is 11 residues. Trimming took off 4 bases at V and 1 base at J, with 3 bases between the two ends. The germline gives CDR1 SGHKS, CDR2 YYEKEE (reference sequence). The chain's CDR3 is CASSVSYEQYF. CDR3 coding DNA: TGTGCCAGCAGCGTATCCTACGAGCAGTACTTC.